What follows are 19 T cell receptor beta chains derived from one specimen sequenced in a study of shared clonotypes between healthy human individuals. This table comes from immunoSEQ multiplex PCR, and its TCRdb copy is limited to in-frame clones, with some not included. The sample holds about 2.1 million clones, approximately 94% seen once. In the naive CD8 group, cells lacked CD45RO and were positively selected for CCR7, so terminally differentiated effector memory CD45RA+ cells were left out. The material sequenced was naive CD8+ T cells from PBMCs. The source of these receptors is a man between 18 and 29 years old in good health. Some clones in this sample may be carry-over from other donors' samples.

The chain combines TRBV4-3 with TRBJ1-1; 7 bases fit TRBD1. The CDR3 runs to 14 residues. Germline CDR1 and CDR2: LGHNA and YSLEER. The V and J ends lost 4 bases and 7 bases, in that order; junction bases with no gene match: 9. The CDR3 DNA reads TGCGCCAGCAGCCTATCCAGGGGGTCTAGTGAAGCTTTCTTT. As protein: CASSLSRGSSEAFF.

The rearrangement uses TRBV9 and TRBJ2-7, with D hard to call. The germline gives CDR1 SGDLS, CDR2 YYNGEE. The CDR3 has 14 residues. V was clipped by 4 bases and J by 0 bases, with 11 bases between them. The CDR3 spells CASSTNDLSYEQYF. CDR3 DNA sequence: TGTGCCAGCAGCACGAATGACCTCTCCTACGAGCAGTACTTC. The complete variable domain, with remaining parts taken from reference TRBV9 and TRBJ2-7, reads DSGVTQTPKHLITATGQRVTLRCSPRSGDLSVYWYQQSLDQGLQFLIQYYNGEERAKGNILERFSAQQFPDLHSELNLSSLELGDSALYFCASSTNDLSYEQYFGPGTRLTVT.

The chain uses TRBV10-3 and TRBJ1-4; tentative D call: TRBD1 (6 bases). CDR1 and CDR2 from the germline V gene are ENHRY and SYGVKD. V dropped 4 bases and J dropped 8 bases, with 8 bases sitting between them. The CDR3 runs to 12 residues. The CDR3 coding sequence is TGTGCCATCAGTGTGGGGACAGAAAAACTGTTTTTT. It encodes CAISVGTEKLFF.

The J gene is TRBJ1-1, the V gene TRBV10-3, with D uncertain. The CDR3 is 12 residues long. Germline V gene sequence: CDR1 ENHRY, CDR2 SYGVKD. Trimming removed 4 bases at V and 4 bases at J, with 7 bases between. In nucleotides, the CDR3 is TGTGCCATCAGTGGGCCGGGCACTGAAGCTTTCTTT. It is translated as CAISGPGTEAFF.

The chain combines TRBV4-2 with TRBJ2-3; 8 positions match TRBD1. Per germline, CDR1 LGHNA and CDR2 YNFKEQ. The CDR3 is made up of 15 amino acids. V was clipped by 1 base and J by 6 bases; unmatched bases: 6. The CDR3 reads CASSQAGQGEDTQYF. The CDR3 region has the DNA TGTGCCAGCAGCCAAGCCGGACAGGGAGAGGATACGCAGTATTTT.

This clone was counted between two and nine times. This sample includes further DNA sequences coding for the same CDR3. The chain is built from TRBV4-1 and TRBJ1-1; 8 nucleotides line up with TRBD1. The V and J ends lost 4 bases and 1 base, in that order; junction bases with no gene match: 2. The CDR3 contains 14 residues. From germline, CDR1 is MGHRA and CDR2 YSYEKL. The chain's CDR3 is CASSPGTGNTEAFF. DNA for the CDR3: TGCGCCAGCAGCCCAGGGACAGGGAACACTGAAGCTTTCTTT.

This clone came up a few times. This rearrangement joins TRBV4-2 to TRBJ1-1, with no clear D. This CDR3 is built from 14 residues. The germline V gene encodes CDR1 LGHNA and CDR2 YNFKEQ. Trimming shortened V by 1 base and J by 5 bases, and 11 bases separated the two germline ends. The CDR3 DNA sequence: TGTGCCAGCAGCCAAGTTAACGCAAGAACTGAAGCTTTCTTT. Protein: CASSQVNARTEAFF.

This clone was found once. The chain uses TRBV25-1 and TRBJ2-3; 9 nucleotides agree with TRBD2. V was pared by 5 bases and J by 4 bases, with 10 bases of the junction left unmatched. From germline, CDR1 is MGHDK and CDR2 SYGVNS. This CDR3 has 16 amino acids. The CDR3 protein is CASSSAGGPNPDTQYF. The CDR3 DNA reads as TGTGCCAGCAGTTCCGCGGGAGGGCCCAACCCAGATACGCAGTATTTT.

The chain employs TRBV6-1 and TRBJ1-2; no firm D call. The CDR3 length is 14 residues. V lost 10 bases and J lost 1, with 16 bases in between. Germline V CDR1 and CDR2: MNHNS, SASEGT. Written as DNA, the CDR3 is TGTGCCACGGTTGGCACTTGGATTAACTATGGCTACACCTTC. Amino acid sequence: CATVGTWINYGYTF.

The rearrangement links TRBV28 to TRBJ2-4; D ambiguous. The CDR3 consists of 11 residues. Germline lookup yields CDR1 MDHEN and CDR2 SYDVKM. V was shortened by 5 bases and J by 7 bases, with 6 bases between the two germline ends. In DNA, the CDR3 is TGTGCCAGCAGTCAGACTAACATTCAGTACTTC. Its translation is CASSQTNIQYF.

The V and J genes are TRBV2 and TRBJ2-3; the D gene is possibly TRBD2 (6 bases). Germline V gene lookup returns CDR1 SNHLY and CDR2 FYNNEI. V was pared by 11 bases and J by 0 bases, with 12 bases between. This CDR3 is built from 13 residues. In DNA form, the CDR3 reads TGTGCCTGGAGGGGCTATAGCACAGATACGCAGTATTTT. It is translated as CAWRGYSTDTQYF.

This clone was seen once. J is TRBJ2-3 and V is TRBV11-2; D might be TRBD1 (5 bases). V dropped 4 bases and J dropped 9 bases, with 8 bases sitting between them. There are 11 residues in the CDR3. Germline CDR1 reads SGHAT; CDR2 reads FQNNGV. The CDR3 protein is CASSSPGTQYF. The DNA of the CDR3 is TGTGCCAGCAGCTCACCAGGGACGCAGTATTTT.

This clone was seen only once. The chain has TRBV2 and TRBJ2-1; TRBD2 agrees at 8 bases. J lost 0 bases, V lost 4 bases, and 11 bases had no gene match. Germline-derived CDR1 and CDR2 are SNHLY and FYNNEI. The length of the CDR3 is 18 residues. The CDR3 spells CASSGNLAGPSSYNEQFF. DNA of the CDR3: TGTGCCAGCAGTGGGAACCTAGCGGGTCCGAGCTCCTACAATGAGCAGTTCTTC.

This chain uses TRBV6-5 with TRBJ1-1, with D possibly matching TRBD1 (6 bases). The germline V gene has CDR1 MNHEY and CDR2 SVGAGI. Trimming took off 2 bases at V and 4 bases at J, with 11 bases between the two ends. The CDR3 sequence is 14 residues long. CDR3 DNA sequence: TGTGCCAGCAGTTACCAGGGGCTGGGCACTGAAGCTTTCTTT. Its translation is CASSYQGLGTEAFF.

The V gene is TRBV28, the J gene TRBJ1-2; no definite D call. V was clipped by 6 bases and J by 4 bases, with 12 bases between them. The CDR3 is 13 amino acids. Germline CDR1 MDHEN, CDR2 SYDVKM. The CDR3: CASRPVDPYGYTF. DNA of the CDR3: TGTGCCAGCAGACCCGTGGACCCCTATGGCTACACCTTC.

V gene TRBV11-2 combines with J gene TRBJ2-3, with 7 bases aligning to TRBD2. Germline trimming cut 10 bases from V and 1 base from J; bases unmatched to any gene: 14. Germline CDR1 and CDR2: SGHAT and FQNNGV. The CDR3 sequence is 16 residues long. The CDR3 spells CATYLLVAGGTDTQYF. CDR3 coding DNA: TGTGCCACCTATCTCCTCGTTGCGGGAGGCACAGATACGCAGTATTTT.

A remark on this clone: Distinct nucleotide sequences in the sample also encode this CDR3. DNA for the CDR3: TGTGCCAGCAGCCCGGACTCCTCCTACGAGCAGTACTTC. Protein product: CASSPDSSYEQYF. This chain joins TRBV27 and TRBJ2-7; D is perhaps TRBD2 (5 bases). From germline, CDR1 is MNHEY and CDR2 SMNVEV (reference sequence). The V and J ends lost 6 bases and 0 bases respectively, with 9 bases between them. There are 13 residues in the CDR3.

To note about this clone: The sample contains more than one DNA sequence encoding this CDR3. V is TRBV27 and J is TRBJ1-5, with D possibly matching TRBD1 (5 bases). This CDR3 has 14 residues. Germline V gene data show CDR1 as MNHEY and CDR2 as SMNVEV (reference sequence). Trimming pared 2 bases from V and 3 bases from J, leaving 8 bases between. The CDR3 DNA is TGTGCCAGCAGTTTACGGGGGATCAATCAGCCCCAGCATTTT. It is translated as CASSLRGINQPQHF.

The chain links TRBV30 to TRBJ2-7; 7 positions agree with TRBD1. Germline V gene data show CDR1 as GTSNPN and CDR2 as SVGIG (reference sequence). The CDR3 consists of 12 residues. The junction had 6 bases not matched to a gene; V was cut back by 5 bases and J by 5 bases. The CDR3 here is CAWVDRDDEQYF. For the CDR3, the DNA is TGTGCCTGGGTTGACAGGGACGACGAGCAGTACTTC.